The 20 T cell receptor beta chains listed next were all sequenced from one sample in a study of blood T cell repertoires in COVID-19. This table comes from immunoSEQ multiplex PCR, and its TCRdb copy is limited to in-frame clones, with some not included. Of a few hundred thousand clones in the sample, around 82% are singletons; the top ten hold about 15%. The material sequenced was peripheral blood. The source of these receptors is a person aged 70 to 85 with COVID-19, enrolled during active disease.

V is TRBV10-3 and J is TRBJ2-3, with 12 bases that match TRBD2. The length of the CDR3 is 15 residues. The V gene end was trimmed by 4 bases and the J gene end by 6 bases; junction bases not matched to a gene: 5. Germline V gene sequence: CDR1 ENHRY, CDR2 SYGVKD. CDR3 in amino acids: CAISGASGRADTQYF. The CDR3 DNA is TGTGCCATCAGTGGGGCTAGCGGGAGGGCCGATACGCAGTATTTT.

The J gene is TRBJ2-3, the V gene TRBV11-1, with 7 positions matching TRBD2. Looked up from germline, CDR1 is SGHAT and CDR2 is FQDESV (reference sequence). V shed 1 base, J shed 5 bases, and the junction held 6 bases outside the gene matches. The CDR3 has 15 amino acids. In DNA form, the CDR3 reads TGTGCCAGCAGCTTAGGTGGACTAGTACGAGATACGCAGTATTTT. As protein: CASSLGGLVRDTQYF.

The V gene is TRBV4-3, the J gene TRBJ2-7, with a weak D call TRBD2 (6 bases). Trimming left V 0 bases short and J 3 bases short, with 12 bases between. CDR1 and CDR2 (germline): LGHNA, YSLEER. The CDR3 is made up of 15 amino acids. CDR3 sequence (DNA): TGCGCCAGCAGCCAAGATCTTAGCGGATACTACGAGCAGTACTTC. Residues: CASSQDLSGYYEQYF.

This clone has a count of ten or more. The chain has TRBV5-1 and TRBJ1-2; weak D call: TRBD1 (6 bases). V dropped 7 bases and J dropped 4 bases, with 17 bases sitting between them. The CDR3 runs 14 residues. Germline assignment: CDR1 SGHRS and CDR2 YFSETQ. For the CDR3, the DNA is TGCGCCAGCGCAGCATCAGGGGCGGGCTATGGCTACACCTTC. It yields the protein CASAASGAGYGYTF.

This chain links TRBV5-1 with TRBJ2-5; the D is unclear. Trimming shortened V by 4 bases and J by 2 bases, and 15 bases separated the two germline ends. This CDR3 spans 15 amino acids. The V gene's germline CDR1 is SGHRS and CDR2 YFSETQ. CDR3: CASSPREWAQETQYF. DNA of the CDR3: TGCGCCAGCAGCCCCCGCGAGTGGGCGCAAGAGACCCAGTACTTC.

This clone turned up a few times. The chain carries TRBV28 and TRBJ1-5; 7 nucleotides line up with TRBD1. The CDR3 contains 13 residues. The V gene's germline CDR1 is MDHEN and CDR2 SYDVKM. V gave up 6 bases and J gave up 4 bases; unmatched junction bases: 3. The DNA of the CDR3 is TGTGCCAGCAGGGAGGGGGCGAATCAGCCCCAGCATTTT. It is translated as CASREGANQPQHF.

CDR3 sequence reads: CASSSAGTGATDTQYF. In DNA, the CDR3 is TGCGCCAGCAGCTCGGCCGGGACAGGGGCAACAGATACGCAGTATTTT. The J gene is TRBJ2-3, the V gene TRBV5-1, with 10 bases lining up with TRBD1. The CDR3 consists of 16 residues. Germline loops: CDR1 SGHRS, CDR2 YFSETQ. The V and J ends lost 3 bases and 3 bases, in that order; junction bases with no gene match: 7.

Only a few counts were recorded for this clone. The chain joins TRBV7-9 to TRBJ2-7; 10 positions agree with TRBD1. Trimming at V came to 2 bases and at J to 5 bases, leaving 6 bases not matched to a gene. Germline V lookup: CDR1 SEHNR, CDR2 FQNEAQ (reference sequence). This CDR3 has 15 residues. The CDR3: CASSLLGQGNNEQYF. In nucleotides, the CDR3 is TGTGCCAGCAGCTTATTGGGACAGGGGAACAACGAGCAGTACTTC.

V and J are TRBV11-1 and TRBJ2-3, with D possibly TRBD1 on 5 matching bases. Trimming took off 3 bases at V and 3 bases at J, with 13 bases between the two ends. Germline CDR1 reads SGHAT; CDR2 reads FQDESV (reference sequence). The CDR3 is 15 residues long. This CDR3 reads CASSFSGKRTDTQYF. The CDR3 DNA sequence: TGTGCCAGCAGCTTTTCAGGGAAAAGAACAGATACGCAGTATTTT.

V is TRBV5-6 and J is TRBJ2-1, with D tentatively TRBD1 (7 bases). Germline V gene data show CDR1 as SGHDT and CDR2 as YYEEEE. The CDR3 has 13 amino acids. Trimming stripped 0 bases from V and 7 bases from J, with 8 bases between. The CDR3 sequence: CASSLAGGNEQFF. The CDR3 nucleotides read TGTGCCAGCAGCTTGGCAGGGGGGAATGAGCAGTTCTTC.

Details on this clone: One end of the junction varies from germline; a read error may be responsible. The chain couples TRBV4-1 to TRBJ1-6; perhaps TRBD1 as D (5 bases). The CDR3 is 14 residues long. From germline, CDR1 is MGHRA and CDR2 YSYEKL. For the CDR3, the DNA is TGCGCCAGCAGCCCCCGTTACCCGGCCGACAGAGTAATCTTT. This codes for CASSPRYPADRVIF.

The gene calls are TRBV19 and TRBJ1-5, with 11 bases matching TRBD1. CDR3 size: 15 residues. V dropped 6 bases and J dropped 5; count of bases not matched to a gene: 6. CDR1 is LNHDA, CDR2 SQIVND, per germline (reference sequence). The CDR3 spells CASRKGQGGDQPQHF. CDR3 DNA sequence: TGTGCCAGTAGGAAGGGACAGGGGGGAGATCAGCCCCAGCATTTT.

This chain uses TRBV5-1 with TRBJ1-1; maybe TRBD1 (5 bases). There are 15 residues in the CDR3. Germline V CDR1 and CDR2: SGHRS, YFSETQ. V was cut by 0 bases and J by 2 bases, with 11 bases left in between. The CDR3 spells CASSLGSGRNTEAFF. The CDR3 bases are TGCGCCAGCAGCTTGGGTTCAGGGCGTAACACTGAAGCTTTCTTT.

This clone was counted only a few times. The chain has TRBV10-1 and TRBJ2-5; D remains unclear. CDR3 length equals 15 residues. Per germline, CDR1 WNHNN and CDR2 SYGVQD (reference sequence). V lost 5 bases and J 0 bases, leaving 13 bases between the germline ends. This chain's CDR3 is CASSKTGHHQETQYF. CDR3 nucleotides: TGCGCCAGCAGTAAGACGGGTCACCACCAAGAGACCCAGTACTTC.

V usage is TRBV19 and J usage is TRBJ1-2, with D possibly being TRBD1 (5 bases). V dropped 5 bases and J dropped 8 bases, with 15 bases sitting between them. The CDR3 covers 13 residues. CDR1 and CDR2 from the germline V gene are LNHDA and SQIVND (reference sequence). The CDR3 sequence: CASSLATDAGYTF. In nucleotides, the CDR3 is TGTGCCAGTAGTTTGGCGACAGACGCCGGCTACACCTTC.

The chain carries TRBV27 and TRBJ2-6, with D possibly TRBD1 on 5 matching bases. V dropped 4 bases and J dropped 0 bases, with 7 bases sitting between them. Germline CDR1 reads MNHEY; CDR2 reads SMNVEV (reference sequence). The CDR3 runs 15 residues. CDR3 sequence: CASSSQGSGANVLTF. Written as DNA, the CDR3 is TGTGCCAGCAGTTCCCAGGGCTCTGGGGCCAACGTCCTGACTTTC.

The chain uses TRBV6-5 and TRBJ2-5; 10 nucleotides line up with TRBD1. The CDR3 loop spans 15 amino acids. Looked up from germline, CDR1 is MNHEY and CDR2 is SVGAGI. The J segment lost 5 bases and the V segment lost 5 bases, leaving 8 bases of the junction unmatched. This chain's CDR3 is CASSTTTGGLETQYF. The DNA of the CDR3 is TGTGCCAGCAGTACGACGACAGGGGGCCTTGAGACCCAGTACTTC.

This clone was observed once. The rearrangement links TRBV7-3 to TRBJ2-1; 7 bases are a match to TRBD2. This CDR3 region has 14 residues. Losses at the gene ends were 1 base for V and 6 bases for J; bases not matched to a gene: 3. Germline assignment: CDR1 SGHTA and CDR2 FQGTGA. CDR3: CASSLKLASNEQFF. CDR3 nucleotide sequence: TGTGCCAGCAGCTTAAAACTAGCGAGCAATGAGCAGTTCTTC.

The chain links TRBV5-1 to TRBJ1-1; 9 bases map to TRBD1. Germline values: CDR1 SGHRS, CDR2 YFSETQ. J gave up 4 bases and V 2 bases, and 12 bases lay outside the gene matches. The CDR3 is 17 residues long. This chain's CDR3 is CASSLQGAQGASTEAFF. The CDR3 bases are TGCGCCAGCAGCTTACAGGGGGCGCAGGGGGCGTCCACTGAAGCTTTCTTT.

The rearrangement joins TRBV5-1 to TRBJ2-4, with 8 bases fitting TRBD2. Germline assignment: CDR1 SGHRS and CDR2 YFSETQ. The V segment lost 0 bases and the J segment 9 bases; nucleotides outside the gene matches: 11. This CDR3 spans 16 amino acids. Written as DNA, the CDR3 is TGCGCCAGCAGCTTGGCGGGTACTAGCGGAAGGGGCATTCAGTACTTC. This gives the protein CASSLAGTSGRGIQYF.